This entry features one T cell receptor beta chain sequence. What it recognizes is unknown. Time point here: cycle 4 day 1 (C4D1), after around six weeks of nivolumab. Each of the patients experienced relapse following autologous stem cell transplantation, and their brentuximab vedotin exposure differed. Data came from immunoSEQ multiplex PCR; TCRdb stores just in-frame clones and leaves some out. The sample records approximately 96,000 clones, about 92% being singletons. The record originates from a study of PD-1 blockade in classical Hodgkin lymphoma. Findings and caveats of the study: Significantly greater TCR diversity emerged by C4D1 in CD4+ cells but not CD8+ cells.

This TCR was sampled from a human donor with classical Hodgkin lymphoma. The source material was peripheral blood mononuclear cells (PBMCs), sampled before the fourth cycle of nivolumab.

Written as DNA, the CDR3 is TGCGCCAGCAGCTTGGCCCGGCTAGCGGGAGGGAGCTCCTACAATGAGCAGTTCTTC. Protein: CASSLARLAGGSSYNEQFF. The gene calls are TRBV5-1 and TRBJ2-1; 12 positions match TRBD2. V was clipped by 0 bases and J by 0 bases; unmatched bases: 7. The CDR3 totals 19 residues. From germline, CDR1 is SGHRS and CDR2 YFSETQ.